This TCR beta chain was sequenced in a study of blood T cells in healthy people across ages. General observations from the study: Estimates based on one million T cells were treated as lower bounds.

Then a second PCR, running roughly 6 to 11 cycles, was carried out with a sample-barcoded 5' primer and a J-beta primer mix. The authors tagged each cDNA molecule using a template-switch adaptor with 12 random nucleotides. TCRdb ran MiXCR on the 5' RACE reads and lists one entry per CDR3 protein. The data show over 600,000 distinct CDR3 sequences, approximately 60% seen once. Only a few counts were recorded for this clonotype. Its target is not known. Specimen: blood. The TCR sequence derives from a middle-aged man in good health.

CDR3 DNA: TGTGCCAGCACCCCGATGAGTAGCGGGAGGGCCGTCCCGCAGTACTTC. Translation gives CASTPMSSGRAVPQYF. The rearrangement uses TRBV12-3 or TRBV12-4 and TRBJ2-4; 11 positions agree with TRBD2. V dropped 7 bases and J dropped 13; count of bases not matched to a gene: 18. This CDR3 contains 16 residues.